This T cell receptor beta chain was obtained from a study of regulatory T cells in long-lasting Graves disease. Many counts were recorded for this clonotype. V was clipped by 4 bases and J by 8 bases, with 17 bases between them. Germline assignment: CDR1 MNHEY and CDR2 SVGEGT. The CDR3 is 15 residues long. TCR beta libraries were built with iRepertoire HTBI primers and Arm-PCR of CDR3 regions. MiXCR, applied by TCRdb to the multiplex PCR reads, yields one record per CDR3 protein. Of under 500,000 distinct CDR3 sequences listed, under 25% were seen once; the top ten hold approximately 8%. As to time point: persistent/refractory GD, antithyroid drugs over 5 years with positive TRAb. From PBMCs, RNA was extracted and then used to make the TCR library.

This TCR was sampled from a female donor with Graves disease. Sample: peripheral blood mononuclear cells (PBMCs), taken when the disease was refractory, from a patient treated with antithyroid drugs. The chain links TRBV6-2 or TRBV6-3 to TRBJ1-4, with D unresolved. The CDR3 here is CASSSYREAQEKLFF. In DNA, the CDR3 is TGTGCCAGCAGTTCATACAGAGAGGCACAGGAAAAACTGTTTTTT.